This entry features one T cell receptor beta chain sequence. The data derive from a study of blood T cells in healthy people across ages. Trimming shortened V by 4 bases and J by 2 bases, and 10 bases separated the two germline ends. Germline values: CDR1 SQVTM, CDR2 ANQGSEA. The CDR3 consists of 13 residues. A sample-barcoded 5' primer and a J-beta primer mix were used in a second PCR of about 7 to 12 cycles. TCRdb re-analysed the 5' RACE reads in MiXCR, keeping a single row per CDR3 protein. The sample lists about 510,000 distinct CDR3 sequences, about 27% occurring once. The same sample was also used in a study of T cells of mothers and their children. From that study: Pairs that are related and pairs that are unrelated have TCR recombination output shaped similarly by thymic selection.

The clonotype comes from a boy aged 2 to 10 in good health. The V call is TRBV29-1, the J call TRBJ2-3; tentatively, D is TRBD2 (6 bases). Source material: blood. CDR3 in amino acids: CSVAGGFTDTQYF. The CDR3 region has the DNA TGCAGCGTTGCAGGAGGGTTCACAGATACGCAGTATTTT.